One and the same sample provided the 16 T cell receptor beta chains below, sequenced in a study of T cell changes during pregnancy in multiple sclerosis. The protocol was immunoSEQ multiplex PCR, while the TCRdb copy is restricted to in-frame clones and leaves out a portion. The data hold approximately 99,000 clones, with 80% to 95% observed a single time. Specimen: peripheral blood, collected after pregnancy. The receptors stem from a female donor with multiple sclerosis, enrolled in a pregnancy study.

The chain uses TRBV6-5 and TRBJ2-1; D possibly corresponds to TRBD1 (5 bases). CDR3 length: 13 amino acids. The germline V and J ends were trimmed by 4 bases and 3 bases, with 7 bases remaining between them. Germline V gene lookup returns CDR1 MNHEY and CDR2 SVGAGI. As DNA, the CDR3 is TGTGCCAGCAGTTCGACAGTCTACAATGAGCAGTTCTTC. It encodes CASSSTVYNEQFF.

The V gene is TRBV27, the J gene TRBJ1-2, with TRBD1 matching 9 bases. Trimming took 4 bases from V and 5 from J; bases not matched to a gene: 8. The CDR3 contains 15 residues. Germline assignment: CDR1 MNHEY and CDR2 SMNVEV (reference sequence). CDR3 DNA: TGTGCCAGCAGTTCGACAGGGGGAAGTACTTATGGCTACACCTTC. Residues: CASSSTGGSTYGYTF.

The chain uses TRBV5-1 and TRBJ2-7; no reliable D call. The CDR3 is 14 residues long. Trimming stripped 2 bases from V and 3 bases from J, with 12 bases between. The V gene's germline CDR1 is SGHRS and CDR2 YFSETQ. The CDR3 reads CASSFGPMGYEQYF. The CDR3 nucleotides read TGCGCCAGCAGCTTTGGGCCAATGGGCTACGAGCAGTACTTC.

This sequence joins TRBV5-1 and TRBJ2-7, with D hard to call. The CDR3 contains 14 residues. The ends were cut back, 4 bases at V and 3 bases at J, with 14 bases in the middle. Germline V CDR1 and CDR2: SGHRS, YFSETQ. CDR3: CASSTSGGIYEQYF. The CDR3 DNA is TGCGCCAGCAGCACCTCTGGCGGTATCTACGAGCAGTACTTC.

The chain uses TRBV6-6 and TRBJ2-3; TRBD1 might be the D (6 bases). V lost 4 bases, J lost 0 bases, and 11 bases lay in between. Germline-derived CDR1 and CDR2 are MNHNY and SVGAGI (reference sequence). The CDR3 runs 15 residues. The CDR3 is CASSSGTLSTDTQYF. In DNA, the CDR3 is TGTGCCAGCAGTTCCGGGACACTCAGCACAGATACGCAGTATTTT.

This rearrangement joins TRBV28 to TRBJ1-1, with a tentative D call TRBD1 (5 bases). The germline V and J ends were trimmed by 6 bases and 1 base, with 18 bases remaining between them. The CDR3 sequence is 16 residues long. CDR1 is MDHEN, CDR2 SYDVKM, per germline. The chain's CDR3 is CASRLDGGGWNTEAFF. CDR3 nucleotide sequence: TGTGCCAGCAGGCTGGACGGGGGGGGTTGGAACACTGAAGCTTTCTTT.

The V gene is TRBV6-1, the J gene TRBJ2-3; D possibly corresponds to TRBD2 (6 bases). The CDR3 is 14 amino acids. Germline V gives CDR1 MNHNS, CDR2 SASEGT. The germline V and J ends were trimmed by 6 bases and 5 bases, with 15 bases remaining between them. The CDR3 DNA follows: TGTGCCAGCAGCATACTAGGGGAGGAAGATACGCAGTATTTT. Its translation: CASSILGEEDTQYF.

CDR3 region: CASSEGGSYEQYF. The CDR3 DNA reads TGTGCCAGCAGTGAAGGGGGGAGCTACGAGCAGTACTTC. The V gene is TRBV25-1, the J gene TRBJ2-7; D is perhaps TRBD2 (6 bases). V lost 2 bases to trimming and J lost 3 bases, with 8 bases between them. The CDR3 length is 13 residues. Germline V lookup: CDR1 MGHDK, CDR2 SYGVNS.

The chain joins TRBV28 to TRBJ2-3; D may be TRBD1 (5 bases). Germline lookup yields CDR1 MDHEN and CDR2 SYDVKM. V shed 5 bases and J shed 2 bases, with 14 bases lying between them. There are 15 residues in the CDR3. The CDR3 spells CASSATGGATDTQYF. The CDR3 region has the DNA TGTGCCAGCAGTGCAACAGGTGGGGCCACAGATACGCAGTATTTT.

This clone was seen more than once but under ten times. The V call is TRBV19, the J call TRBJ1-1, with a possible D match to TRBD1 (5 bases). V was clipped by 11 bases and J by 0 bases, with 16 bases between them. The CDR3 runs to 14 residues. The V gene's germline CDR1 is LNHDA and CDR2 SQIVND (reference sequence). CDR3 sequence (DNA): TGTGCCTCCGCAGATGGGGCCCTGAACACTGAAGCTTTCTTT. The encoded protein is CASADGALNTEAFF.

This chain uses TRBV25-1 with TRBJ2-2; D may be TRBD2 (7 bases). The CDR3 is 16 residues long. Germline CDR1 MGHDK, CDR2 SYGVNS. Trimming removed 2 bases from V and 4 bases from J, with 14 bases in between. Here the CDR3 reads CASSEAGAGFTGELFF. DNA of the CDR3: TGTGCCAGCAGTGAAGCGGGGGCGGGATTCACCGGGGAGCTGTTTTTT.

To note about this clone: At one end the junction does not follow the germline gene, possibly because of a read error. J is TRBJ1-1 and V is TRBV19; TRBD1 aligns across 8 bases. Looked up from germline, CDR1 is LNHDA and CDR2 is SQIVND (reference sequence). This CDR3 region has 13 residues. In DNA form, the CDR3 reads TGTGCCAGTAACCGACAGGGGAACGCTGAAGCTTTCTTT. Encoded protein: CASNRQGNAEAFF.

V and J are TRBV28 and TRBJ2-6; maybe TRBD2 (5 bases). The V gene's germline CDR1 is MDHEN and CDR2 SYDVKM. This CDR3 spans 15 amino acids. V lost 5 bases to trimming and J lost 0 bases, with 8 bases between them. The CDR3 DNA sequence: TGTGCCAGCAGTGAAACTAGCTCTGGGGCCAACGTCCTGACTTTC. This codes for CASSETSSGANVLTF.

V gene TRBV6-5 combines with J gene TRBJ2-2; 10 bases match TRBD1. The V and J ends lost 6 bases and 3 bases, in that order; junction bases with no gene match: 4. CDR3 size: 15 residues. CDR1 and CDR2 from the germline V gene are MNHEY and SVGAGI. CDR3: CASRTGGSHTGELFF. The CDR3 bases are TGTGCCAGCAGGACAGGGGGCTCGCACACCGGGGAGCTGTTTTTT.

The rearrangement links TRBV5-1 to TRBJ2-1; possibly TRBD2 for D (7 bases). V was clipped by 4 bases and J by 2 bases, with 13 bases between them. The CDR3 is 15 residues long. The germline gives CDR1 SGHRS, CDR2 YFSETQ. CDR3: CASSEGGGTYNEQFF. The CDR3 coding sequence is TGCGCCAGCAGCGAAGGGGGGGGGACCTACAATGAGCAGTTCTTC.

This clone has more than one count but fewer than ten. The gene calls are TRBV14 and TRBJ1-5, with D uncertain. Trimming shortened V by 3 bases and J by 5 bases, and 17 bases separated the two germline ends. This CDR3 is built from 16 residues. Germline V gene data show CDR1 as SGHDN and CDR2 as FVKESK. CDR3 protein: CASSHRGLRKDQPQHF. In DNA, the CDR3 is TGTGCCAGCAGCCATCGAGGGCTGAGGAAGGATCAGCCCCAGCATTTT.